Listed here are 7 T cell receptor beta chains from one sample, sequenced in a study of T cell changes during pregnancy in multiple sclerosis. The protocol was immunoSEQ multiplex PCR, while the TCRdb copy is restricted to in-frame clones and leaves out a portion. The table lists 90,000 to 120,000 clones, under 95% of them singletons. The specimen comprised peripheral blood, sampled in the third trimester of pregnancy. These receptors were obtained from a female donor in good health, enrolled as a control in a pregnancy study.

J is TRBJ1-5 and V is TRBV19; TRBD1 matches 10 bases. J lost 7 bases, V lost 3 bases, and 9 bases had no gene match. The CDR3 sequence is 16 residues long. CDR1 and CDR2 (germline): LNHDA, SQIVND (reference sequence). CDR3 region: CASSIEGQGTGQPQHF. CDR3 bases: TGTGCCAGTAGTATCGAGGGACAGGGGACGGGGCAGCCCCAGCATTTT.

The rearrangement links TRBV27 to TRBJ2-7, with 8 bases aligning to TRBD2. Germline V gene lookup returns CDR1 MNHEY and CDR2 SMNVEV (reference sequence). The CDR3 consists of 12 residues. V gave up 6 bases and J gave up 6 bases; unmatched junction bases: 4. The CDR3 bases are TGTGCCAGCAGACTCGGGGGGGGCGAGCAGTACTTC. Translating it yields CASRLGGGEQYF.

This clone showed up just once. The chain couples TRBV5-4 to TRBJ2-5; tentative D call: TRBD2 (6 bases). The V end was cut by 3 bases, the J end by 5 bases, with 23 bases between. CDR3 size: 17 residues. Per germline, CDR1 SGHNT and CDR2 YYREEE (reference sequence). The CDR3 DNA reads TGTGCCAGCAGCTGGGGGGACTCTCCCGTGGCGTATGAGACCCAGTACTTC. Translating it yields CASSWGDSPVAYETQYF.

The rearrangement uses TRBV15 and TRBJ2-7; TRBD1 might be the D (6 bases). The V end lost 8 bases, the J end lost 6 bases, and 17 bases lay between the germline ends. The CDR3 has 13 residues. The germline CDR1 and CDR2 sequences are LNHNV and YYDKDF (reference sequence). The CDR3 loop is CATGGHLGSEQYF. The DNA of the CDR3 is TGTGCCACCGGGGGACACCTTGGGAGCGAGCAGTACTTC.

The V gene is TRBV30, the J gene TRBJ1-2, with D possibly TRBD1 on 5 matching bases. Germline assignment: CDR1 GTSNPN and CDR2 SVGIG (reference sequence). The length of the CDR3 is 14 residues. V was cut by 0 bases and J by 1 base, with 9 bases left in between. The CDR3 DNA reads TGTGCCTGGAGTGTATACAGGATTAACTATGGCTACACCTTC. It encodes CAWSVYRINYGYTF.

This clone has just a few counts. This sequence joins TRBV9 and TRBJ1-1, with 8 positions matching TRBD1. J was trimmed by 1 base and V by 3 bases; bases with no gene match: 2. CDR1 SGDLS and CDR2 YYNGEE come from the germline V gene. This CDR3 comprises 14 residues. CDR3 region: CASSGTGGNTEAFF. DNA for the CDR3: TGTGCCAGCAGCGGAACAGGGGGGAACACTGAAGCTTTCTTT.

V and J are TRBV30 and TRBJ1-2; 8 bases agree with TRBD1. CDR1 is GTSNPN, CDR2 SVGIG, per germline (reference sequence). V lost 2 bases to trimming and J lost 8 bases; unmatched junction nucleotides: 10. The CDR3 runs to 14 residues. CDR3 region: CAWSKGQEVEGYTF. The CDR3, as DNA: TGTGCCTGGAGTAAGGGACAGGAAGTGGAGGGCTACACCTTC.